This entry is about one TCR beta chain. Its antigen is currently unknown. The sample belongs to a study of T cells expressing NK-cell markers. Study at large: All TCR beta repertoires analysed originated from sorted CD3+CD56+NKG2C+, CD3+CD56+NKG2C- and CD3+CD56-NKG2C+ T cells. Among eight sequenced donors, seven carried HCMV seropositivity while one was seronegative. Regarding the study as a whole: The same clonotypes also predominated in the CD3+CD56-NKG2C+ fraction of several donors.

Germline CDR1 SGHRS, CDR2 YFSETQ. The CDR3 loop spans 13 amino acids. cDNA encoding TCR beta was synthesized via 5'RACE template switching incorporating UMIs. TCRdb reprocessed the 5' RACE reads; each CDR3 protein has one entry and no DNA is given. In total, the table holds some 410,000 distinct CDR3 sequences. This chain links TRBV5-1 with TRBJ1-2; TCRdb picks TRBD1, but there is no DNA to check that call. The TCR comes from a woman aged 18-70 years in good health. The material sequenced was blood T cells: a sorted CD56 or NKG2C T cell subset, CD4+ or CD8+ T cells, or bulk PBMC T cells (not recorded which). CDR3 loop: CASSLRAGHGYTF.